Below are 20 T cell receptor beta chains sequenced from a single sample in a study of blood T cell repertoires in COVID-19. Sequencing was performed with immunoSEQ multiplex PCR; in TCRdb, only in-frame clones are kept and a portion is missing. Altogether tens of thousands of clones are present, nearly 85% being singletons, with the ten largest covering over 15%. Source material: peripheral blood. The receptor set was obtained from a man between 40 and 49 years old with acute or convalescent COVID-19.

The V and J genes are TRBV9 and TRBJ2-5; 9 bases agree with TRBD1. Germline V gene lookup returns CDR1 SGDLS and CDR2 YYNGEE. The CDR3 contains 14 residues. V lost 4 bases and J lost 5; bases outside the gene matches: 6. DNA for the CDR3: TGTGCCAGCAGCATAAACAGGGGGCACGAGACCCAGTACTTC. Encoded protein: CASSINRGHETQYF.

The chain carries TRBV5-1 and TRBJ1-4, with 12 bases matching TRBD1. The CDR3 is made up of 16 amino acids. Germline V gene lookup returns CDR1 SGHRS and CDR2 YFSETQ. V was pared by 4 bases and J by 3 bases, with 4 bases of the junction left unmatched. CDR3 region: CASSAGQGAANEKLFF. Here the CDR3 DNA reads TGCGCCAGCAGCGCGGGACAGGGGGCCGCTAATGAAAAACTGTTTTTT.

The chain employs TRBV4-2 and TRBJ2-3, with 7 bases lining up with TRBD2. The CDR3 sequence is 15 residues long. CDR1 LGHNA and CDR2 YNFKEQ come from the germline V gene. The V and J ends lost 0 bases and 3 bases, in that order; junction bases with no gene match: 3. The CDR3 DNA follows: TGTGCCAGCAGCCAAGACGGGGGGAGGACAGATACGCAGTATTTT. Translation: CASSQDGGRTDTQYF.

This clone has a single count. The chain joins TRBV10-2 to TRBJ1-2; no definite D call. V shed 6 bases and J shed 4 bases, with 6 bases lying between them. The germline gives CDR1 WSHSY, CDR2 SAAADI. This CDR3 is 11 amino acids long. The CDR3 loop reads CASRQSYGYTF. The CDR3 nucleotides are TGCGCCAGCAGACAGAGCTATGGCTACACCTTC.

J is TRBJ1-5 and V is TRBV7-2, with no clear D. The V and J ends lost 1 base and 7 bases respectively, with 11 bases between them. Germline CDR1 SGHTA, CDR2 FQGNSA. CDR3 length equals 14 residues. The CDR3 reads CASSLDSGGQPQHF. The CDR3, as DNA: TGTGCCAGCAGCTTAGACAGCGGAGGACAGCCCCAGCATTTT.

V usage is TRBV2 and J usage is TRBJ2-2; D is perhaps TRBD1 (5 bases). V was clipped by 7 bases and J by 0 bases, with 9 bases between them. From germline, CDR1 is SNHLY and CDR2 FYNNEI. The CDR3 is 14 amino acids. The CDR3 reads CASKGYANTGELFF. In nucleotides, the CDR3 is TGTGCCAGCAAGGGGTACGCGAACACCGGGGAGCTGTTTTTT.

This chain uses TRBV25-1 with TRBJ2-5; 7 positions match TRBD1. Trimming removed 2 bases from V and 1 base from J; junction bases left unmatched: 7. The CDR3 contains 16 residues. Looked up from germline, CDR1 is MGHDK and CDR2 is SYGVNS. DNA for the CDR3: TGTGCCAGCAGTGAAGACAGGGTAAATCTCCAAGAGACCCAGTACTTC. Its protein product is CASSEDRVNLQETQYF.

There are a few counts of this clone. This sequence joins TRBV5-6 and TRBJ2-1, with 12 bases that match TRBD2. With V trimmed by 2 bases and J by 7 bases, 7 bases remained unmatched. The CDR3 covers 16 residues. The germline V gene encodes CDR1 SGHDT and CDR2 YYEEEE. CDR3 protein: CASSFMTSGRRNEQFF. CDR3 in DNA: TGTGCCAGCAGCTTCATGACTAGCGGGAGAAGGAATGAGCAGTTCTTC.

The gene calls are TRBV5-1 and TRBJ2-3; 12 bases fit TRBD1. The CDR3 consists of 16 residues. Germline V CDR1 and CDR2: SGHRS, YFSETQ. The J segment lost 2 bases and the V segment lost 3 bases, leaving 4 bases of the junction unmatched. CDR3 loop: CASSSGTGGHTDTQYF. In DNA, the CDR3 is TGCGCCAGCAGCTCAGGGACAGGGGGCCACACAGATACGCAGTATTTT.

This chain links TRBV10-3 with TRBJ2-3; 8 positions agree with TRBD1. Germline lookup yields CDR1 ENHRY and CDR2 SYGVKD. V gave up 1 base and J gave up 4 bases; unmatched junction bases: 7. This CDR3 has 16 residues. CDR3 nucleotides: TGTGCCATCAGTGAGTTTTCGACAGGGGCCCCAGATACGCAGTATTTT. Protein product: CAISEFSTGAPDTQYF.

The sample holds a few counts of this clone. The V and J genes are TRBV25-1 and TRBJ2-5; D is unresolved. V lost 11 bases and J 5 bases, leaving 21 bases between the germline ends. This CDR3 region has 14 residues. Germline V gives CDR1 MGHDK, CDR2 SYGVNS. Written as DNA, the CDR3 is TGTGCCGTTGGCAGCGACTTCAGACTGGAGACCCAGTACTTC. The encoded protein is CAVGSDFRLETQYF.

The chain joins TRBV6-1 to TRBJ1-1, with unresolved D. V was clipped by 2 bases and J by 0 bases, with 4 bases between them. Germline V gives CDR1 MNHNS, CDR2 SASEGT. The CDR3 is made up of 13 amino acids. CDR3 in amino acids: CASSESVNTEAFF. The CDR3 nucleotides are TGTGCCAGCAGTGAATCGGTGAACACTGAAGCTTTCTTT.

The chain carries TRBV18 and TRBJ2-3; tentative D call: TRBD1 (6 bases). The CDR3 runs 13 residues. CDR1 is KGHSH, CDR2 LQKENI, per germline. With 3 bases removed from V and 5 bases from J, the gap between germline ends came to 9 bases. For the CDR3, the DNA is TGTGCCAGCTCACCGGGGGCCGGAGATACGCAGTATTTT. It codes for CASSPGAGDTQYF.

The chain recombines TRBV1 with TRBJ2-1; TRBD2, the D gene given by the table, was not confirmed from the DNA. TRBV1 is described as a pseudogene. CDR3 size: 16 residues. The CDR3 bases are TGCACCAGCAGCCAAGTTGCGGGAGAATGGGTGGGTGAGCAGTTCTTC. Residues: CTSSQVAGEWVGEQFF.

V is TRBV4-1 and J is TRBJ1-4, with no clear D. The CDR3 length is 15 residues. The V and J ends lost 1 base and 7 bases respectively, with 13 bases between them. CDR1 MGHRA and CDR2 YSYEKL come from the germline V gene. CDR3 DNA sequence: TGCGCCAGCAGCCAAGTAATAAGGGAGGGTGAAAAACTGTTTTTT. It encodes CASSQVIREGEKLFF.

The chain recombines TRBV4-2 with TRBJ2-3; no reliable D call. V lost 4 bases and J 4 bases, leaving 12 bases between the germline ends. Germline-derived CDR1 and CDR2 are LGHNA and YNFKEQ. This CDR3 has 14 amino acids. This CDR3 is CASSPKRGSDTQYF. In DNA, the CDR3 is TGTGCCAGCAGCCCAAAACGCGGCTCAGATACGCAGTATTTT.

The CDR3 here is CASTGLVMHTGELFF. CDR3 DNA sequence: TGTGCCTCTACAGGGCTGGTTATGCACACCGGGGAGCTGTTTTTT. The V and J genes are TRBV19 and TRBJ2-2, with D perhaps TRBD1 (6 bases). V was shortened by 11 bases and J by 3 bases, with 19 bases between the two germline ends. CDR1 is LNHDA and CDR2 is SQIVND in the germline V gene (reference sequence). This CDR3 spans 15 amino acids. The whole variable domain, filled in from reference TRBV19 and TRBJ2-2, reads DGGITQSPKYLFRKEGQNVTLSCEQNLNHDAMYWYRQDPGQGLRLIYYSQIVNDFQKGDIAEGYSVSREKKESFPLTVTSAQKNPTAFYLCASTGLVMHTGELFFGEGSRLTVL.

V gene TRBV30 combines with J gene TRBJ1-5, with 9 bases lining up with TRBD1. The CDR3 length is 13 residues. Germline CDR1 reads GTSNPN; CDR2 reads SVGIG (reference sequence). V trimming: 2 bases; J trimming: 5 bases; junction bases outside the gene matches: 1. The CDR3 DNA reads as TGTGCCTGGAGTAGGACAGGGGATCAGCCCCAGCATTTT. Translation: CAWSRTGDQPQHF.

This clone was recorded once. The chain is built from TRBV14 and TRBJ2-7; 11 nucleotides agree with TRBD1. V shed 9 bases, J shed 3 bases, and the junction held 10 bases outside the gene matches. The CDR3 is 15 residues long. Germline-derived CDR1 and CDR2 are SGHDN and FVKESK. CDR3 DNA sequence: TGTGCCAGTAAAAGGGGCGGGACAGGGGGCTACGAGCAGTACTTC. It yields the protein CASKRGGTGGYEQYF. The whole variable domain, filled in from reference TRBV14 and TRBJ2-7, reads EAGVTQFPSHSVIEKGQTVTLRCDPISGHDNLYWYRRVMGKEIKFLLHFVKESKQDESGMPNNRFLAERTGGTYSTLKVQPAELEDSGVYFCASKRGGTGGYEQYFGPGTRLTVT.

The V call is TRBV2, the J call TRBJ2-2; maybe TRBD2 (6 bases). From germline, CDR1 is SNHLY and CDR2 FYNNEI. The CDR3 has 18 amino acids. The ends were cut back, 4 bases at V and 0 bases at J, with 18 bases in the middle. CDR3 in amino acids: CASSGWDSSFANTGELFF. CDR3 sequence (DNA): TGTGCCAGCAGTGGTTGGGACTCCTCTTTCGCGAACACCGGGGAGCTGTTTTTT.